This T cell receptor gamma chain was sequenced for a study of gamma delta lymphoproliferative disorders and STAT genes. Sequencing used genomic DNA taken from PBMCs of patients and controls. V trimming: 8 bases; J trimming: 3 bases; junction bases outside the gene matches: 8. This CDR3 has 13 amino acids. TCRdb reran clone calling via CATT on the multiplex PCR reads. Of more than 900 gamma-chain clones in the sample, about a fifth were seen once. This clone is termed large. The chain joins TRGV10 to TRGJ1 or TRGJ2. TCRdb does not report a J gene; here it was assigned by matching the DNA to germline references. TRGV10 is classed as an ORF, of uncertain function. The sequenced sample consisted of blood. The origin of this receptor is a human donor in good health. CDR3 sequence reads: CAAWDYGYYKKLF. CDR3 nucleotides: TGTGCTGCGTGGGATTATGGTTATTATAAGAAACTCTTT.